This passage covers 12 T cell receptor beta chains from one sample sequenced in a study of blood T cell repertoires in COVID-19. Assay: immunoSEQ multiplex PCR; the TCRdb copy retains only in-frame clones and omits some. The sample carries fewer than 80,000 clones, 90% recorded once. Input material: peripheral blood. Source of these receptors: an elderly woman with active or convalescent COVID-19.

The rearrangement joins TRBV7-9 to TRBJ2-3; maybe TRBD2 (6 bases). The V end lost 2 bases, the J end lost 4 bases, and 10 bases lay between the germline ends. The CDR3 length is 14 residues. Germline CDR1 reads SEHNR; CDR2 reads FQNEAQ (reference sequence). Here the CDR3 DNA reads TGTGCCAGCAGCTTAAGGTGGGGGGCAGATACGCAGTATTTT. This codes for CASSLRWGADTQYF.

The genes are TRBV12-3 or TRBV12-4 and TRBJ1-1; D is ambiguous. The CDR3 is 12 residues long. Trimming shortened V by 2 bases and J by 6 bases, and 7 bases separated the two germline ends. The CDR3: CASSLRRSEAFF. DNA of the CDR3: TGTGCCAGCAGTTTAAGGAGGTCTGAAGCTTTCTTT.

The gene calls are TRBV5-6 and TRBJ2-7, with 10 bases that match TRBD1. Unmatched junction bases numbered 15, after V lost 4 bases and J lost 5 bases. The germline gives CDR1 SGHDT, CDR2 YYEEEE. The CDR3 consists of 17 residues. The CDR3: CASSPRPGQGFPHEQYF. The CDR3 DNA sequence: TGTGCCAGCAGCCCGCGACCGGGACAGGGGTTTCCCCACGAGCAGTACTTC.

This CDR3 reads CASSYRTGYNEQFF. The CDR3, as DNA: TGCGCCAGCAGTTACCGGACAGGTTACAATGAGCAGTTCTTC. This chain links TRBV5-1 with TRBJ2-1, with 7 bases matching TRBD1. CDR3 size: 14 residues. V lost 5 bases, J lost 4 bases, and 6 bases stayed unmatched. Germline loops: CDR1 SGHRS, CDR2 YFSETQ.

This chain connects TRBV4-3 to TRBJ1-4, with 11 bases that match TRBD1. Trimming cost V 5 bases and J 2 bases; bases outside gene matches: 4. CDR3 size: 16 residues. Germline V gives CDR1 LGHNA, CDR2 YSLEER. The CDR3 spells CASSDGQGATNEKLFF. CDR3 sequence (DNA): TGCGCCAGCAGCGACGGACAGGGGGCTACTAATGAAAAACTGTTTTTT.

CDR3 residues: CASSTGDYGYTF. DNA of the CDR3: TGTGCCAGCAGTACAGGGGACTATGGCTACACCTTC. The V gene is TRBV6-5, the J gene TRBJ1-2; TRBD1 aligns across 7 bases. Germline assignment: CDR1 MNHEY and CDR2 SVGAGI. The CDR3 has 12 amino acids. V gave up 5 bases and J gave up 3 bases; unmatched junction bases: 0.

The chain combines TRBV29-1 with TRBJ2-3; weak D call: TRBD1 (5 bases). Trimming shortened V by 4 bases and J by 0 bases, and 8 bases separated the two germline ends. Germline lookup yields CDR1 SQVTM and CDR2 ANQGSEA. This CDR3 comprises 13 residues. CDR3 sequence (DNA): TGCAGCGTTGCCAGGGCAAGCACAGATACGCAGTATTTT. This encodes CSVARASTDTQYF.

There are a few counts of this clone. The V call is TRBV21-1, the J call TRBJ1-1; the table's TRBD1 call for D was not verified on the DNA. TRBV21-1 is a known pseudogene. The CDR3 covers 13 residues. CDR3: CASTQGLNTEAFF. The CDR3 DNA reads TGTGCCAGCACACAGGGCCTGAACACTGAAGCTTTCTTT.

The CDR3 DNA reads TGTGCCAGCTCAAAGGGTGCTCTAGCGGGGATCTTCGGAGCAAGCACAGATACGCAGTATTTT. It specifies CASSKGALAGIFGASTDTQYF. The rearrangement joins TRBV18 to TRBJ2-3, with 9 bases identical to TRBD2. J gave up 0 bases and V 5 bases, and 21 bases lay outside the gene matches. The CDR3 is 21 amino acids. Germline loops: CDR1 KGHSH, CDR2 LQKENI.

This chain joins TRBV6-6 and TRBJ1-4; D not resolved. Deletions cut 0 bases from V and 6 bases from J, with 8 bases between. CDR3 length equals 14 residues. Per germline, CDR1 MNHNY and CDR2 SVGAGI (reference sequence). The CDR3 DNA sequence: TGTGCCAGCAGTTACTCGGGGAGAGATGAAAAACTGTTTTTT. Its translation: CASSYSGRDEKLFF.

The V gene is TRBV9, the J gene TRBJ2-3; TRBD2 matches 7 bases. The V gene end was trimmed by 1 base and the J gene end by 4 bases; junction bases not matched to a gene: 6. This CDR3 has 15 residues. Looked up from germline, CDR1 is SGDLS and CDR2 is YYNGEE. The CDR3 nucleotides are TGTGCCAGCAGCGTATGGGGGAGCGGGGCAGATACGCAGTATTTT. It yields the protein CASSVWGSGADTQYF.

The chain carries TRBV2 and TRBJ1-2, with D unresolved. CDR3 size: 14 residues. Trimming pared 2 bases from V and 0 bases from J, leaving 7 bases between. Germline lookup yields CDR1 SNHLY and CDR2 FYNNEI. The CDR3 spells CASSEITANYGYTF. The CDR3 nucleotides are TGTGCCAGCAGTGAAATAACGGCTAACTATGGCTACACCTTC.